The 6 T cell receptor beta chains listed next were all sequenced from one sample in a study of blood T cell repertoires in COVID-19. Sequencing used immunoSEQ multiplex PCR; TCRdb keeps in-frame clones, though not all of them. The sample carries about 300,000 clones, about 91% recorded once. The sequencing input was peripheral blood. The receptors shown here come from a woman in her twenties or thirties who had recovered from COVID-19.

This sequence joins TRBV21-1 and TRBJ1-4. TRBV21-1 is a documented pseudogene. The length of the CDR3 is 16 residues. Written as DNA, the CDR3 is TGTGCCAGCAGCAAAGATGATCGGAACCGCCGGAGAAAACTGTTTTTT. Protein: CASSKDDRNRRRKLFF.

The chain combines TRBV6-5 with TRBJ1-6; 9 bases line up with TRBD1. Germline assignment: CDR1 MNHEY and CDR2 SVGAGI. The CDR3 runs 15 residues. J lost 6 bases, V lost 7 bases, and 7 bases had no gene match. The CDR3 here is CASILGQGLNSPLHF. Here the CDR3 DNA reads TGTGCCAGCATCCTGGGACAGGGCCTTAATTCACCCCTCCACTTT.

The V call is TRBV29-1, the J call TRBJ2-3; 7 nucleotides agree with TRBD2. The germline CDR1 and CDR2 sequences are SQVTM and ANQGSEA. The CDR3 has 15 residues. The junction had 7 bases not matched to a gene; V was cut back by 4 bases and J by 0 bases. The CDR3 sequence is CSVVTGGGSTDTQYF. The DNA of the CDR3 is TGCAGCGTTGTAACTGGCGGGGGAAGCACAGATACGCAGTATTTT.

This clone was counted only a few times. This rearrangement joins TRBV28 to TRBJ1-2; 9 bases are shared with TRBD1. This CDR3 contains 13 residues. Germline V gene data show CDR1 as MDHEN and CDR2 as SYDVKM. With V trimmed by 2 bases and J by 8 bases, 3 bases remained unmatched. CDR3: CASSLTGGQGYTF. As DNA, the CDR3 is TGTGCCAGCAGTTTAACAGGGGGCCAGGGCTACACCTTC.

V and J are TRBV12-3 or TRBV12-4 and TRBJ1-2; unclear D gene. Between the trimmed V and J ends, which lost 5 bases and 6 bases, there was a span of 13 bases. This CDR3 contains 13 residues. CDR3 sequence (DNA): TGTGCCAGCAGTCCCCTGGAGGCGAATGGCTACACCTTC. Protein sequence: CASSPLEANGYTF.

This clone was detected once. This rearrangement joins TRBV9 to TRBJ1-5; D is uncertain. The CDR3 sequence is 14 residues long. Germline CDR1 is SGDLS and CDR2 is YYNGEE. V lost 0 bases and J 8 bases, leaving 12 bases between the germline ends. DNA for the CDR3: TGTGCCAGCAGCGTAGATCCGGGTGGTAAGCCCCAGCATTTT. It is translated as CASSVDPGGKPQHF.